This entry lists 15 T cell receptor beta chains sequenced from one sample in a study of blood T cell repertoires in COVID-19. The method was immunoSEQ multiplex PCR; TCRdb's version includes in-frame clones alone and lacks a portion of them. There are about 240,000 clones in the sample; roughly 85% occur only once, and around 3.5% lies in the top ten. The source material was peripheral blood. Receptor source: a woman younger than 35 with acute or convalescent COVID-19.

The genes are TRBV28 and TRBJ1-1; D unresolved. V lost 4 bases and J 7 bases, leaving 13 bases between the germline ends. Looked up from germline, CDR1 is MDHEN and CDR2 is SYDVKM. This CDR3 region has 13 residues. The CDR3 nucleotides are TGTGCCAGCAGTTCCCCAGGAAAGTTTGAAGCTTTCTTT. Residues: CASSSPGKFEAFF.

The rearrangement uses TRBV7-9 and TRBJ2-3; D not certain. The CDR3 contains 13 residues. V was clipped by 1 base and J by 4 bases, with 6 bases between them. Looked up from germline, CDR1 is SEHNR and CDR2 is FQNEAQ (reference sequence). This chain's CDR3 is CASSLELPDTQYF. The CDR3 region has the DNA TGTGCCAGCAGCTTAGAGCTTCCAGATACGCAGTATTTT. The whole variable domain, remainder taken from reference TRBV7-9 and TRBJ2-3, is DTGVSQNPRHKITKRGQNVTFRCDPISEHNRLYWYRQTLGQGPEFLTYFQNEAQLEKSRLLSDRFSAERPKGSFSTLEIQRTEQGDSAMYLCASSLELPDTQYFGPGTRLTVL.

This chain joins TRBV27 and TRBJ2-2, with D maybe TRBD1 (6 bases). Germline CDR1 and CDR2: MNHEY and SMNVEV (reference sequence). Trimming removed 1 base at V and 4 bases at J, with 25 bases between. This CDR3 has 20 residues. This CDR3 reads CASSLWVLEQGPRSTGELFF. CDR3 sequence (DNA): TGTGCCAGCAGTTTATGGGTTTTGGAACAGGGCCCACGGTCCACCGGGGAGCTGTTTTTT.

The gene calls are TRBV18 and TRBJ1-1; a possible D gene is TRBD1 (5 bases). CDR1 is KGHSH and CDR2 is LQKENI in the germline V gene. V dropped 2 bases and J dropped 0 bases, with 13 bases sitting between them. This CDR3 region has 16 residues. The chain's CDR3 is CASSPYDSDLNTEAFF. CDR3 sequence (DNA): TGTGCCAGCTCACCATACGACAGTGATTTGAACACTGAAGCTTTCTTT.

The V and J genes are TRBV7-6 and TRBJ1-5; D may be TRBD1 (5 bases). Germline lookup yields CDR1 SGHVS and CDR2 FNYEAQ. CDR3 size: 17 residues. Trimming stripped 3 bases from V and 0 bases from J, with 15 bases between. CDR3 loop: CASSLGHIILSNQPQHF. CDR3 nucleotides: TGTGCCAGCAGCTTGGGGCATATCATCCTTAGCAATCAGCCCCAGCATTTT.

The genes are TRBV5-1 and TRBJ1-1; D remains ambiguous. The germline CDR1 and CDR2 sequences are SGHRS and YFSETQ. V was trimmed by 0 bases and J by 4 bases, leaving 13 bases between them. The CDR3 totals 15 residues. CDR3 sequence: CASSLGAISGTEAFF. CDR3 nucleotides: TGCGCCAGCAGCTTGGGGGCCATCAGCGGCACTGAAGCTTTCTTT.

The CDR3 here is CASRTRGSYGYTF. CDR3 coding DNA: TGTGCCAGTAGAACCAGGGGAAGCTATGGCTACACCTTC. This chain joins TRBV19 and TRBJ1-2; D is possibly TRBD1 (6 bases). Trimming took off 6 bases at V and 4 bases at J, with 12 bases between the two ends. This CDR3 is 13 amino acids long. Germline CDR1 is LNHDA and CDR2 is SQIVND (reference sequence).

This chain links TRBV30 with TRBJ1-3, with D possibly being TRBD1 (5 bases). Germline CDR1 is GTSNPN and CDR2 is SVGIG (reference sequence). The germline V and J ends were trimmed by 4 bases and 0 bases, with 7 bases remaining between them. The CDR3 is 13 residues long. The CDR3 here is CAWNRFSGNTIYF. The CDR3 coding sequence is TGTGCCTGGAACAGGTTCTCTGGAAACACCATATATTTT.

By sample share, this clone is medium-sized. V usage is TRBV7-9 and J usage is TRBJ1-6; D is uncertain. Trimming pared 3 bases from V and 4 bases from J, leaving 7 bases between. The germline gives CDR1 SEHNR, CDR2 FQNEAQ (reference sequence). The CDR3 totals 14 residues. The CDR3 spells CASSFADYNSPLHF. CDR3 in DNA: TGTGCCAGCAGCTTTGCGGATTATAATTCACCCCTCCACTTT. The full variable domain, completed using reference TRBV7-9 and TRBJ1-6, is DTGVSQNPRHKITKRGQNVTFRCDPISEHNRLYWYRQTLGQGPEFLTYFQNEAQLEKSRLLSDRFSAERPKGSFSTLEIQRTEQGDSAMYLCASSFADYNSPLHFGNGTRLTVT.

This sequence joins TRBV6-6 and TRBJ2-5; 14 nucleotides line up with TRBD2. After removal of 5 bases from V and 5 bases from J, the junction contained 7 bases not matched to a gene. CDR1 and CDR2 from the germline V gene are MNHNY and SVGAGI (reference sequence). CDR3 length equals 16 residues. CDR3 DNA sequence: TGTGCCAGCAGTCGACTAGCGGGAGGGCCCAGCGAGACCCAGTACTTC. This gives the protein CASSRLAGGPSETQYF.

The chain recombines TRBV30 with TRBJ2-1; 7 bases fit TRBD2. V dropped 0 bases and J dropped 5; count of bases not matched to a gene: 16. The CDR3 sequence is 18 residues long. The germline V gene encodes CDR1 GTSNPN and CDR2 SVGIG (reference sequence). CDR3 sequence (DNA): TGTGCCTGGAGTGTCTCTCTGGTTGGCGGGAGCATAAACAATGAGCAGTTCTTC. This gives the protein CAWSVSLVGGSINNEQFF.

The V and J genes are TRBV6-2 or TRBV6-3 and TRBJ1-1; 8 bases match TRBD1. The length of the CDR3 is 15 residues. The V segment lost 3 bases and the J segment 1 base; nucleotides outside the gene matches: 4. CDR1 is MNHEY and CDR2 is SVGEGT in the germline V gene. CDR3 nucleotide sequence: TGTGCCAGCAGTTATGGTGGGACAGGGAACACTGAAGCTTTCTTT. It yields the protein CASSYGGTGNTEAFF.

The genes are TRBV5-4 and TRBJ2-1; 8 bases are a match to TRBD1. Germline CDR1 SGHNT, CDR2 YYREEE (reference sequence). This CDR3 region has 14 residues. The V segment lost 0 bases and the J segment 7 bases; nucleotides outside the gene matches: 3. The CDR3, as DNA: TGTGCCAGCAGCTTGGGGGACAGGAGGAATGAGCAGTTCTTC. Its translation: CASSLGDRRNEQFF.

This chain links TRBV27 with TRBJ1-2; 8 nucleotides line up with TRBD1. Unmatched junction bases numbered 8, after V lost 4 bases and J lost 4 bases. The CDR3 consists of 15 residues. Germline assignment: CDR1 MNHEY and CDR2 SMNVEV (reference sequence). CDR3 region: CASSSHGQGVYGYTF. The CDR3 DNA is TGTGCCAGCAGTTCACACGGACAGGGTGTCTATGGCTACACCTTC.

The rearrangement joins TRBV6-5 to TRBJ1-1; TRBD1 matches 8 bases. CDR1 and CDR2 from the germline V gene are MNHEY and SVGAGI. There are 13 residues in the CDR3. Trimming at V came to 4 bases and at J to 7 bases, leaving 5 bases not matched to a gene. The CDR3 DNA is TGTGCCAGCAGTTCGCGACAGGGGAATGAAGCTTTCTTT. Translating gives CASSSRQGNEAFF.